This T cell receptor (beta chain) is drawn from a study of blood T cells in healthy people across ages (dated by TCRdb to the mid-2010s). With regard to the full study: In model experiments, template switching captured about one uniquely barcoded TCR beta cDNA molecule for every two T cells. To avoid experimental bias, donors of different ages were distributed randomly across sequencing lanes. Four age groups were formed from the donors: young (average approximately 16 years), middle-aged (more than 35), aged (over 55) and long-lived (around 82). The study measured age-related changes in TCR beta repertoire diversity using deep sequencing normalized with unique cDNA molecular identifiers. Two additional independent replicas of 1 million unique cDNA reads from the same blood draw were analyzed for two donors (one aged 18 to 29 and one aged 80 or older). Broad study findings and their caveats: Observed TCR beta diversity per million T cells fell roughly linearly with age, and a significant reduction was already apparent by age roughly 40. Donor CMV infection status was unknown, potentially confounding age-related changes in expanded clonotypes. Since profiling was done on bulk unsorted PBMCs, naive and antigen-experienced compartments could not be conclusively compared. Compared with the aged group, the long-lived group had more naive CD4+ T cells, fewer expanded clones and increased TCR diversity, suggesting age selection. Observed TCR beta diversity correlated strongly with the percentage of naive T cells measured by flow cytometry. Estimates of total diversity based on one million sequenced T cells were considered lower bounds and underestimates.

Library preparation employed 5' RACE. For sequencing, an Illumina HiSeq 2500 was employed. The second PCR ran for about 7 to 11 cycles and used a J-beta primer mix along with a sample-barcoded 5' primer. Each TCR beta cDNA molecule received a unique molecular identifier from a template-switch 5' adaptor carrying 12 random nucleotides. Each sample yielded at least 2.5 million CDR3-containing paired-end reads. The Mint cDNA synthesis kit, primed by a TRBC-specific oligonucleotide, was used to synthesize first-strand cDNA from all RNA. Following uracil-DNA glycosylase treatment, all cDNA underwent a first 18-cycle PCR with the universal primers M1SS and BC2_uni_R. The study's processing was this. For normalization, 1 million high-quality reads were randomly selected from each sample, with every read carrying a distinct molecular identifier. Reads sharing molecular identifiers were discarded rather than binned into consensus sequences. CDR3 identification, clonotype clustering and error correction used MiTCR with a Q25 quality threshold and the strictest error-elimination algorithm. A nonparametric unseen species model with Euler transformation was used to estimate lower-bound total TCR beta diversity. In TCRdb, the public reads were trimmed at Q25 with fastp and aligned with MiXCR, with productive beta chains retained. Every distinct CDR3 protein forms one entry, paired with its most common genes and DNA. The V and J calls shown here were made by TCRdb, not taken from the authors' results. This sample has some 370,000 distinct CDR3 sequences in its table, and about 49% of those were observed once. 45% to 65% of the sample is taken by the ten largest.

This clonotype was detected ten times or more. What this receptor recognizes is not known. No base-level quality is on record; no much larger clone is a single base apart. The donors were roughly 40 Caucasian individuals from Russia, aged about 6 to 95 years, who were systemically healthy. Each donor gave around 9.5 milliliters of peripheral blood, collected into EDTA-treated Vacutainer tubes. Ficoll-Paque density-gradient centrifugation was used to isolate PBMCs, with at least 7 million per sample. Total RNA was extracted from PBMCs with Trizol reagent, with at least 6 micrograms obtained per sample. The percentages of naive CD45RAhigh/CD27high T cells were determined by flow cytometry on a PBMC aliquot from every donor. From the germline V gene (reference sequence), CDR1 is LGHDT and CDR2 is YNNKEL. Ends trimmed: V by 8 bases, J by 3 bases; bases unmatched to a gene: 6. The cysteine opens and the phenylalanine closes a CDR3 of 13 amino acids. The read is trimmed to its CDR3 DNA, 39 bases read in frame from base 1.

The rearranged chain carries TRBV3-1 and TRBJ2-5; TRBD2 matches 7 bases in the middle. Sequenced material: blood. This receptor was obtained from a man aged 55 to 70 in good health. The CDR3 corresponds to CASVPGGKETQYF. At the DNA level, the sequence is TGTGCCAGCGTTCCCGGGGGGAAAGAGACCCAGTACTTC.